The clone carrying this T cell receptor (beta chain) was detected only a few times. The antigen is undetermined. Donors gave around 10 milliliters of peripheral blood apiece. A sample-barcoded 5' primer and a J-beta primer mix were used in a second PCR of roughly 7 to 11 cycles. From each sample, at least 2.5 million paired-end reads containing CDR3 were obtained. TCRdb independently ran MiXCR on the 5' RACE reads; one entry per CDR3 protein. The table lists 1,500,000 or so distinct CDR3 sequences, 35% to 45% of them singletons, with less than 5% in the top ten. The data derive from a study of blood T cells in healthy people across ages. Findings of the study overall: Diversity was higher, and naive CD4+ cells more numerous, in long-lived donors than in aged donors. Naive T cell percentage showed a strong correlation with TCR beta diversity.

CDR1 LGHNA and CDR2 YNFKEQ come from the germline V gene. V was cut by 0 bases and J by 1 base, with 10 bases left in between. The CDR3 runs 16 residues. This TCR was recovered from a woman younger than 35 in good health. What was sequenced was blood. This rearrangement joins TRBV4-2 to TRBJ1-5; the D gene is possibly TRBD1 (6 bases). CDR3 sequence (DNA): TGTGCCAGCAGCCAAGATGTAGGACAGAGCAATCAGCCCCAGCATTTT. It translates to CASSQDVGQSNQPQHF.